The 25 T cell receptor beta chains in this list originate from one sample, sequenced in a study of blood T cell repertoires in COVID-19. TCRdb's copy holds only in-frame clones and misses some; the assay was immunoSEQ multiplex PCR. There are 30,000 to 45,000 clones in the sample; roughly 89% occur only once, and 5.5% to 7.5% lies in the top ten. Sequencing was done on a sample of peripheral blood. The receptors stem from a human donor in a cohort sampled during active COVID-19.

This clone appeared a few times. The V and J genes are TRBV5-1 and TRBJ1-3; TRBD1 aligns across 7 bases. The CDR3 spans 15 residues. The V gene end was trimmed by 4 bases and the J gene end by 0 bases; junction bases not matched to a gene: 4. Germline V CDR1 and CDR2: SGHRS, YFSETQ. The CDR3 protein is CASSTTGDSGNTIYF. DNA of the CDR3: TGCGCCAGCAGCACCACAGGGGACTCTGGAAACACCATATATTTT.

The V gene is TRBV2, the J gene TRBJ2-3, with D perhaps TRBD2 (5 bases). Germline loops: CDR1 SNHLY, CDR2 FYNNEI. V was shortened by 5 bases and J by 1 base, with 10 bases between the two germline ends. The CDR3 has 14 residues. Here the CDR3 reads CASSSLGGTDTQYF. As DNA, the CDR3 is TGTGCCAGCAGTTCACTAGGAGGCACAGATACGCAGTATTTT.

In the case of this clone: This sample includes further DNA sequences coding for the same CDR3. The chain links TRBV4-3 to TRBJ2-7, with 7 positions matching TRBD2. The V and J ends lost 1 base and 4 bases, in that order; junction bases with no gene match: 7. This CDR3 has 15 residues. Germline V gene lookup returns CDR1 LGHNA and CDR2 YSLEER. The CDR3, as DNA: TGCGCCAGCAGCCAAGGGGCTAGCGGAGCGTACGAGCAGTACTTC. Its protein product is CASSQGASGAYEQYF.

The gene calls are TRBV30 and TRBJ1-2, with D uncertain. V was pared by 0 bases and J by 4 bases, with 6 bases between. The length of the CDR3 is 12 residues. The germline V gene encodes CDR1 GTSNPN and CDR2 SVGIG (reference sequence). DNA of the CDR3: TGTGCCTGGAGTGTACACCCCTATGGCTACACCTTC. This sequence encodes CAWSVHPYGYTF.

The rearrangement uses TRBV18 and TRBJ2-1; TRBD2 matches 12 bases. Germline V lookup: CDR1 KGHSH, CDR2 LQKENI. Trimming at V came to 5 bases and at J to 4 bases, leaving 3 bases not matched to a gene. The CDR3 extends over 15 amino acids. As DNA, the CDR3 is TGTGCCAGCTCAGAGCTAGCGGGAGGGTACAATGAGCAGTTCTTC. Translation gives CASSELAGGYNEQFF.

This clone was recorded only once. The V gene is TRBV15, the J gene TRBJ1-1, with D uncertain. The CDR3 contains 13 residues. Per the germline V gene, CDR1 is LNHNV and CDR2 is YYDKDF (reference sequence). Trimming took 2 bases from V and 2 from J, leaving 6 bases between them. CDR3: CATSRPYNTEAFF. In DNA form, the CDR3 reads TGTGCCACCAGCAGACCCTATAACACTGAAGCTTTCTTT. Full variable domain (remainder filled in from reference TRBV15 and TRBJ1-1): DAMVIQNPRYQVTQFGKPVTLSCSQTLNHNVMYWYQQKSSQAPKLLFHYYDKDFNNEADTPDNFQSRRPNTSFCFLDIRSPGLGDTAMYLCATSRPYNTEAFFGQGTRLTVV.

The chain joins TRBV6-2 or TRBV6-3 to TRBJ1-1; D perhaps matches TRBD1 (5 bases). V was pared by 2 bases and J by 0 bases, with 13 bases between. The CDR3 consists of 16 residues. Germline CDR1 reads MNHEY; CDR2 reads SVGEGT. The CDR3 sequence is CASSYPSGFVNTEAFF. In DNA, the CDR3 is TGTGCCAGCAGTTACCCCTCAGGGTTCGTGAACACTGAAGCTTTCTTT.

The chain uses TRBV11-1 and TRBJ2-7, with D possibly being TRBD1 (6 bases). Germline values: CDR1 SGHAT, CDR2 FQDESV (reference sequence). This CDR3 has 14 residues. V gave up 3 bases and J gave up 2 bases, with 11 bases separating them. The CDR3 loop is CASSFLDSTYEQYF. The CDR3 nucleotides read TGTGCCAGCAGCTTCTTGGACAGTACCTACGAGCAGTACTTC.

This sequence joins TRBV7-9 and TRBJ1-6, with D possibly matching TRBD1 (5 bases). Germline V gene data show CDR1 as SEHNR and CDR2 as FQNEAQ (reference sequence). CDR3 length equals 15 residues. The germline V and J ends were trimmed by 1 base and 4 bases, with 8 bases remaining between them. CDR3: CASSLGQGYNSPLHF. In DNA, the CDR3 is TGTGCCAGCAGCTTAGGGCAGGGATATAATTCACCCCTCCACTTT.

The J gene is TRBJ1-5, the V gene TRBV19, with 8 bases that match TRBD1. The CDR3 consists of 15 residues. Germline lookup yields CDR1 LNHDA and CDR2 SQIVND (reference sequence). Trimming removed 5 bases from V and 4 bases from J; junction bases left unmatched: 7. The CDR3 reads CASSHGQGVNQPQHF. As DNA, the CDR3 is TGTGCCAGTAGTCATGGACAGGGAGTTAATCAGCCCCAGCATTTT.

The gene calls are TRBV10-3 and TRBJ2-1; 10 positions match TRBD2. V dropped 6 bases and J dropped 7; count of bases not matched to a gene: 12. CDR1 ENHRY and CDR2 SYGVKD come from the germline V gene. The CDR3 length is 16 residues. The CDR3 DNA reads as TGTGCCATCAGCACCCAGACGGGACTAGCGAGAAATGAGCAGTTCTTC. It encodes CAISTQTGLARNEQFF.

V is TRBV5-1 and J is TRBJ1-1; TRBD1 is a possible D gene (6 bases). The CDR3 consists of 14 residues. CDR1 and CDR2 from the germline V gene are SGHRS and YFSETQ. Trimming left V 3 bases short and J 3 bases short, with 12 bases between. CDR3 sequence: CASSSQPGDTEAFF. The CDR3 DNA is TGCGCCAGCAGCTCCCAACCAGGGGACACTGAAGCTTTCTTT.

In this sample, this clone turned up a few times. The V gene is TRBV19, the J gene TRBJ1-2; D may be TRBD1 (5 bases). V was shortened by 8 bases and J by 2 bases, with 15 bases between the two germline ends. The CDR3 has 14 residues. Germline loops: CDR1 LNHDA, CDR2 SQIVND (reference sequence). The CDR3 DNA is TGTGCCAGTTCCGTTGAAGCAGGGAACTATGGCTACACCTTC. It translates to CASSVEAGNYGYTF.

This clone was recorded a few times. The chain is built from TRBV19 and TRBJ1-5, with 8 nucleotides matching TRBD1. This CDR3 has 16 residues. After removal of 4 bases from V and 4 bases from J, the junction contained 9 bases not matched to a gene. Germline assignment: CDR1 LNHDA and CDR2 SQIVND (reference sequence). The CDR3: CASSTIDRGNNQPQHF. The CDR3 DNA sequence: TGTGCCAGTAGTACCATAGACAGGGGAAATAATCAGCCCCAGCATTTT.

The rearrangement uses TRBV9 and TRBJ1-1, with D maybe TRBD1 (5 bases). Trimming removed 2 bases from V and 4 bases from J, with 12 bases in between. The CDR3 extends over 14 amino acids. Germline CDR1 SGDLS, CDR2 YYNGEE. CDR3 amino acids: CASSVSRAITEAFF. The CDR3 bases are TGTGCCAGCAGCGTCTCCAGGGCGATCACTGAAGCTTTCTTT.

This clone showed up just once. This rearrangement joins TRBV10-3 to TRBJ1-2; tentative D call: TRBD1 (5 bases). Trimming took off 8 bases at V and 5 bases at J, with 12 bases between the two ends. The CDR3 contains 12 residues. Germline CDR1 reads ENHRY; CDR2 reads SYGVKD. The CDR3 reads CAIRGGTYGYTF. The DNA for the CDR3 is TGTGCCATCCGCGGGGGGACTTATGGCTACACCTTC.

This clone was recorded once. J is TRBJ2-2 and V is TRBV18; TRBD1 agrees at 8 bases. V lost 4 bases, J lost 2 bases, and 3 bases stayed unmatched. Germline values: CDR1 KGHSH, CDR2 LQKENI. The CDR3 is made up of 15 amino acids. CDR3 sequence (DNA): TGTGCCAGCTCACAGGGACAGGTCAACACCGGGGAGCTGTTTTTT. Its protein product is CASSQGQVNTGELFF.

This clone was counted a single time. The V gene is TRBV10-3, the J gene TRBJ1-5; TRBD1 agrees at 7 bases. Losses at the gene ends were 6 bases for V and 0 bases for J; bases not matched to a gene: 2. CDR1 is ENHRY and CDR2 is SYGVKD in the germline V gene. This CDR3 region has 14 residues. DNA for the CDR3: TGTGCCATCAGCAGGGGGGATAGCAATCAGCCCCAGCATTTT. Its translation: CAISRGDSNQPQHF.

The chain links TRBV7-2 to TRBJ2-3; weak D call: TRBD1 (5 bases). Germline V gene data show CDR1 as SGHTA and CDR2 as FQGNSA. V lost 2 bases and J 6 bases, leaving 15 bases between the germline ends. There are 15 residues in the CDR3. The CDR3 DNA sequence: TGTGCCAGCAGCTTACGACAGCCTCCCCGGGATACGCAGTATTTT. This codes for CASSLRQPPRDTQYF.

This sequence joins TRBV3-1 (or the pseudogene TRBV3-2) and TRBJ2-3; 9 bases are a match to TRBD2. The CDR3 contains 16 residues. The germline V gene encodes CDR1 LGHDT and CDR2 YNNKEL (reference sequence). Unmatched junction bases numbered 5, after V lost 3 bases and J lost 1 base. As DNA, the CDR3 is TGTGCCAGCAGCCACGGACTAGCGAGGGGCACAGATACGCAGTATTTT. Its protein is CASSHGLARGTDTQYF.

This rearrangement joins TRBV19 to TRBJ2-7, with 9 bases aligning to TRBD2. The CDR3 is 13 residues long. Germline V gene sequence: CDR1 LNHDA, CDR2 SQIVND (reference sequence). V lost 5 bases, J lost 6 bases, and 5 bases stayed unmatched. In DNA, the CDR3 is TGTGCCAGTAGTCTAGCGGGATCTCGCGAGCAGTACTTC. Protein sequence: CASSLAGSREQYF.

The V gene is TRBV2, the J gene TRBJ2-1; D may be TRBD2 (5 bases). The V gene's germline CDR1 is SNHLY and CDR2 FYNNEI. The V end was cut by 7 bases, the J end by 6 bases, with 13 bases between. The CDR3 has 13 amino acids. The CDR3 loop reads CASTARAGNEQFF. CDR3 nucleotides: TGTGCCAGCACTGCCCGGGCGGGCAATGAGCAGTTCTTC.

This CDR3 reads CASSLEHNTEAFF. DNA of the CDR3: TGCGCCAGCAGCTTGGAACATAACACTGAAGCTTTCTTT. V gene TRBV5-1 combines with J gene TRBJ1-1; D not resolved. Trimming cost V 0 bases and J 2 bases, with 5 bases left between them. Per the germline V gene, CDR1 is SGHRS and CDR2 is YFSETQ. The CDR3 is 13 amino acids.

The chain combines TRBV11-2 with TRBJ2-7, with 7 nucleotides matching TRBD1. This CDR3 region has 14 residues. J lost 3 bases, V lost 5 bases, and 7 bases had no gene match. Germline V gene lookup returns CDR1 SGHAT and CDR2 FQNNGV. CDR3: CASSRQGMVYEQYF. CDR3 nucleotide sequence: TGTGCCAGCAGCAGACAGGGAATGGTCTACGAGCAGTACTTC.

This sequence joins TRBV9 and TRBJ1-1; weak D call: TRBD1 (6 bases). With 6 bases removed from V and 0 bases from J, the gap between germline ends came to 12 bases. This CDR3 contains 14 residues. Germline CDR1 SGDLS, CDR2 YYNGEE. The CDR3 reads CASNSGGMNTEAFF. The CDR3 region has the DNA TGTGCCAGCAACTCGGGGGGCATGAACACTGAAGCTTTCTTT.